Listed below are T cell receptor beta chains from one sample, sequenced in a study of blood T cell repertoires in COVID-19. Here immunoSEQ multiplex PCR was the method, and the copy in TCRdb shows in-frame clones only, minus some. The data hold approximately 380,000 clones, with approximately 91% observed a single time. Sequencing used PBMCs or T cells enriched from blood (not recorded which). The receptors were sampled from a middle-aged woman who had been exposed to COVID-19. The CDR3 runs from the conserved cysteine through the conserved F or W. The order of the fields is V gene, clone size, J gene, D gene, CDR3 protein, CDR3 DNA. D genes are given only for firm matches. Some rows mark clone size as missing; the rest say once, few, many or name a class of expanded clone.

TRBV15	.	TRBJ2-1	.	CATSRPSSYNEQFF	TGTGCCACCAGCAGACCGAGCTCCTACAATGAGCAGTTCTTC
TRBV2	.	TRBJ1-2	.	CASSEYFDYGYTF	TGTGCCAGCAGTGAATATTTTGACTATGGCTACACCTTC
TRBV11-3	few	TRBJ2-7	.	CASSPTQQGRQYF	TGTGCCAGCAGCCCCACTCAACAGGGACGGCAGTACTTC
TRBV28	.	TRBJ1-1	.	CASSLNVEYVGGFF	TGTGCCAGCAGTTTAAATGTTGAATACGTGGGAGGTTTCTTT
TRBV11-2	.	TRBJ2-2	TRBD1	CASSLRGGTGNTGELFF	TGTGCCAGCAGCTTAAGGGGTGGGACAGGGAACACCGGGGAGCTGTTTTTT
TRBV2	.	TRBJ2-6	TRBD1	CATGGAEANVLTF	TGTGCCACAGGGGGAGCTGAGGCCAACGTCCTGACTTTC
TRBV13	.	TRBJ2-2	.	CASSFPGELFF	TGTGCCAGCAGCTTCCCGGGGGAGCTGTTTTTT
TRBV19	few	TRBJ1-1	TRBD1	CASRPGQGEAFF	TGTGCCAGTAGGCCGGGACAGGGGGAAGCTTTCTTT
TRBV2	.	TRBJ1-3	.	CASTVLDSPGNTIYF	TGTGCCAGCACGGTCCTCGATAGCCCTGGAAACACCATATATTTT
TRBV7-8	.	TRBJ2-7	TRBD2	CASSQRTSGSYEQYF	TGTGCCAGCAGCCAGAGGACTAGCGGAAGCTACGAGCAGTACTTC
TRBV5-5	.	TRBJ2-1	.	CASSLAGLGNEQFF	TGTGCCAGCAGCTTGGCAGGGTTAGGGAATGAGCAGTTCTTC
TRBV7-9	.	TRBJ1-2	TRBD1	CASSLSQGAGGYTF	TGTGCCAGCAGCTTATCTCAGGGGGCAGGTGGCTACACCTTC
TRBV6-5	.	TRBJ1-1	TRBD1	CASRGTGGGSTEAFF	TGTGCCAGCAGGGGGACAGGCGGAGGGAGCACTGAAGCTTTCTTT
TRBV3-1/TRBV3-2	.	TRBJ1-4	TRBD1	CASSQDSTGVGSEKLFF	TGTGCCAGCAGCCAAGATAGCACAGGGGTCGGGAGTGAAAAACTGTTTTTT
TRBV19	.	TRBJ1-2	TRBD1	CASSSRQGFSYGYTF	TGTGCCAGTAGTTCTCGACAGGGGTTTTCCTATGGCTACACCTTC
TRBV19	.	TRBJ1-6	.	CASSAGPPPLHF	TGTGCCAGTTCGGCAGGGCCCCCGCCCCTCCACTTT
TRBV27	.	TRBJ1-1	TRBD1	CASSSPGQTIEAFF	TGTGCCAGCAGTTCACCGGGACAGACGATTGAAGCTTTCTTT
TRBV7-2	.	TRBJ1-1	TRBD1	CASSLRTGRVTEAFF	TGTGCCAGCAGCTTAAGGACAGGGAGGGTCACTGAAGCTTTCTTT
TRBV12-3/TRBV12-4	once	TRBJ1-2	.	CASSLTAGYGYTF	TGTGCCAGCAGTCTAACTGCGGGCTATGGCTACACCTTC